These T cell receptor beta chains were read from a single sample in a study of shared clonotypes between healthy human individuals. Profiling relied on immunoSEQ multiplex PCR, and the TCRdb table lists in-frame clones only, not all of them. The sample records about 1.5 million clones, approximately 98% being singletons. Sequences were obtained from naive CD4+ T cells sorted from blood. All receptors come from a man aged 25 to 40 in good health. Each CDR3 is given with its conserved first and last residue. The order of the fields is clone size, D gene, J gene, V gene, CDR3 protein, CDR3 DNA. A D gene is named only where the DNA matches it firmly. Clone size appears in some rows only: once, few, many, or a class for an expanded clone.

>-|-|TRBJ2-6|TRBV2
CASTRESGANVLTF
TGTGCCAGCACAAGGGAATCTGGGGCCAACGTCCTGACTTTC
>-|-|TRBJ2-2|TRBV9
CASSVSGRSSGELFF
TGTGCCAGCAGCGTGAGTGGGAGAAGTTCCGGGGAGCTGTTTTTT
>-|-|TRBJ2-1|TRBV18
CASSLSLAGRAHNEQFF
TGTGCCAGCTCACTCTCTCTCGCCGGGAGAGCCCACAATGAGCAGTTCTTC
>-|-|TRBJ2-2|TRBV4-1
CASSQEGANTGELFF
TGCGCCAGCAGCCAAGAGGGCGCGAACACCGGGGAGCTGTTTTTT
>-|-|TRBJ1-5|TRBV18
CASSHRDTNQPQHF
TGTGCCAGCTCACACCGGGACACAAATCAGCCCCAGCATTTT
>-|TRBD1|TRBJ2-1|TRBV4-1
CASSQRQGRANEQFF
TGCGCCAGCAGCCAGAGACAGGGGCGGGCCAATGAGCAGTTCTTC
>-|-|TRBJ1-2|TRBV28
CASSFPTGNYGYTF
TGTGCCAGCAGTTTCCCTACAGGGAACTATGGCTACACCTTC
>once|TRBD2|TRBJ2-7|TRBV14
CASSQVSSGSPAYEQYF
TGTGCCAGCAGCCAAGTGTCTAGCGGGAGCCCGGCCTACGAGCAGTACTTC
>-|TRBD1|TRBJ1-2|TRBV27
CASSRQGLGYGYTF
TGTGCCAGCAGCAGACAGGGGCTCGGCTATGGCTACACCTTC
>-|TRBD2|TRBJ2-7|TRBV15
CATSRDRRLAGRDYEQYF
TGTGCCACCAGCAGAGACCGTCGACTAGCGGGACGTGATTACGAGCAGTACTTC
>-|-|TRBJ2-7|TRBV29-1
CSVQSGIRGSSYEQYF
TGCAGCGTTCAATCCGGGATTAGAGGCAGCTCCTACGAGCAGTACTTC
>once|-|TRBJ2-2|TRBV19
CASSVFRGTGELFF
TGTGCCAGTAGCGTTTTTCGTGGCACCGGGGAGCTGTTTTTT
>-|TRBD2|TRBJ2-1|TRBV29-1
CSVESERSGSSYNEQFF
TGCAGCGTTGAATCCGAACGTAGCGGGAGTTCCTACAATGAGCAGTTCTTC